This paragraph covers one T cell receptor beta chain sequence. Its target is not known. This CDR3 comprises 15 residues. Per the germline V gene, CDR1 is SGHDN and CDR2 is FVKESK. V gave up 5 bases and J gave up 1 base; unmatched junction bases: 5. The data are from a study of identical twins. Broader study findings: Sequences that were beta out-of-frame showed weaker excess twin sharing. Modelling underestimated the level of out-of-frame TCR alpha sharing observed in monozygotic twins.

TCRdb reprocessed the 5' RACE reads via MiXCR and lists one record per CDR3 protein. The sample has about 660,000 distinct CDR3 sequences; less than 10% are singletons. These sequences were also reported in another study, on yellow fever vaccine responses in identical twins.

The chain joins TRBV14 to TRBJ2-5, with 9 bases matching TRBD1. This receptor was obtained from a woman under 30 in good health. The specimen was PBMCs. The CDR3 loop is CASSTLTGGQETQYF. The CDR3 nucleotides are TGTGCCAGCAGCACCTTGACAGGGGGCCAAGAGACCCAGTACTTC.